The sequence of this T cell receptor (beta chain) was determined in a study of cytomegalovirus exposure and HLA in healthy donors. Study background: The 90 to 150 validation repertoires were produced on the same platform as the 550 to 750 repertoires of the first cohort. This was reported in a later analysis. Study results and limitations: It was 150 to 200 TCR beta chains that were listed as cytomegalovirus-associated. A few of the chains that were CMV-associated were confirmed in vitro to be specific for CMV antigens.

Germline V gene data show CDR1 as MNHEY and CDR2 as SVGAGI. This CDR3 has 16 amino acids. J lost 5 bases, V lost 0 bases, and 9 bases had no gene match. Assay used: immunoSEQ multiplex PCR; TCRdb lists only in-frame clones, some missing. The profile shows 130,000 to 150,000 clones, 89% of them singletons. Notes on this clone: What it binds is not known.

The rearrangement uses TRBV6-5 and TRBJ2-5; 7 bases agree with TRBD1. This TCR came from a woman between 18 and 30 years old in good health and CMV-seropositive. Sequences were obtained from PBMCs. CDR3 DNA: TGTGCCAGCAGTTACTCGAGGGACAGCCCCTCTGAGACCCAGTACTTC. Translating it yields CASSYSRDSPSETQYF.